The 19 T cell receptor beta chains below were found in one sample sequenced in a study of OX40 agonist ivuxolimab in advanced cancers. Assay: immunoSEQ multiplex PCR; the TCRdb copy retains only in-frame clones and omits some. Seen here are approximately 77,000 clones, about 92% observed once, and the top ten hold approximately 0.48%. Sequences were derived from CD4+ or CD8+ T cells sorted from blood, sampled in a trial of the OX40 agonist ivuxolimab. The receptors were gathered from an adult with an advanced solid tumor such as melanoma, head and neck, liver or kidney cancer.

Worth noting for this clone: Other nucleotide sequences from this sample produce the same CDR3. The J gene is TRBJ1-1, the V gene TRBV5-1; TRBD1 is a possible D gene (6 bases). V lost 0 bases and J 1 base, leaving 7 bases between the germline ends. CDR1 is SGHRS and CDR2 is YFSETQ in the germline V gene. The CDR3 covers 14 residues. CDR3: CASSLGQANTEAFF. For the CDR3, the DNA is TGCGCCAGCAGCTTGGGACAGGCGAACACTGAAGCTTTCTTT.

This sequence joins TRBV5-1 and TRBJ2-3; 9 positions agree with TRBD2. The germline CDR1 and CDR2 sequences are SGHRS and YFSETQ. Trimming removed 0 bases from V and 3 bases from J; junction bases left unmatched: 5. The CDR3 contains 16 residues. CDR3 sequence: CASSLAAGGWTDTQYF. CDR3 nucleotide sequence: TGCGCCAGCAGCTTGGCGGCGGGAGGGTGGACAGATACGCAGTATTTT.

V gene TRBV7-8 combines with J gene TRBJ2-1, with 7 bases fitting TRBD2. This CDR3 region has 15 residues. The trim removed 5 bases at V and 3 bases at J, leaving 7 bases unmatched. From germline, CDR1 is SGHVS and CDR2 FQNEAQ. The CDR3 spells CASSPGGGGYNEQFF. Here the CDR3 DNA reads TGTGCCAGCAGCCCCGGTGGGGGGGGCTACAATGAGCAGTTCTTC.

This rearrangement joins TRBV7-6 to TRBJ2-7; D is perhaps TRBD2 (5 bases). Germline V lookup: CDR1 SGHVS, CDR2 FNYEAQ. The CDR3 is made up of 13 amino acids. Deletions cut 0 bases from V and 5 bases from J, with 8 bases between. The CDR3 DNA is TGTGCCAGCAGCTTAGCTTCCGGGAACGAGCAGTACTTC. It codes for CASSLASGNEQYF.

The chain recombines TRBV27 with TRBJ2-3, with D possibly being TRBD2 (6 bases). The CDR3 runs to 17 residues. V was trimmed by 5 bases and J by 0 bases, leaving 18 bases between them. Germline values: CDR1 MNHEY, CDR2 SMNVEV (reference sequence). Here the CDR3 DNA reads TGTGCCAGCAGTCCGTATCCAGCTAGCGCTAGCACAGATACGCAGTATTTT. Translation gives CASSPYPASASTDTQYF.

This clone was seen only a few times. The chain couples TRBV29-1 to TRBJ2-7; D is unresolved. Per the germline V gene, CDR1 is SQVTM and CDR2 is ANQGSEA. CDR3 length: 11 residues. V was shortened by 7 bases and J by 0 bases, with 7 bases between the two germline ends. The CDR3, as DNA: TGCAGCGGGCGGATCTCCTACGAGCAGTACTTC. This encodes CSGRISYEQYF.

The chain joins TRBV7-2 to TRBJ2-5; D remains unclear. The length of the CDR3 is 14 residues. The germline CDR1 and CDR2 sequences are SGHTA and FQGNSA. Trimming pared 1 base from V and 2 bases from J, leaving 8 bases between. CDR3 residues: CASSLGTFQETQYF. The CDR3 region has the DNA TGTGCCAGCAGCTTAGGGACGTTTCAAGAGACCCAGTACTTC.

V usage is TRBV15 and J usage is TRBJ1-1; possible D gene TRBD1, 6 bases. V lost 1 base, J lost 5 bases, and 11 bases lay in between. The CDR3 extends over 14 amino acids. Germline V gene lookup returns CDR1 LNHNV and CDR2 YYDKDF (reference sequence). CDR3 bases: TGTGCCACCAGCAGAGGAGGGGGTTGGACTGAAGCTTTCTTT. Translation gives CATSRGGGWTEAFF.

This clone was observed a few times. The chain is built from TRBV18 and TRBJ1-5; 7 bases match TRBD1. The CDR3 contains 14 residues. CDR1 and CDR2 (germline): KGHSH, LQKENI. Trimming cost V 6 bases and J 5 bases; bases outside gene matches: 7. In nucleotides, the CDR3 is TGTGCCAGCTCGTTCCGGGACAGCTATCAGCCCCAGCATTTT. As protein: CASSFRDSYQPQHF. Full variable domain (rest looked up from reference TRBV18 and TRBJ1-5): NAGVMQNPRHLVRRRGQEARLRCSPMKGHSHVYWYRQLPEEGLKFMVYLQKENIIDESGMPKERFSAEFPKEGPSILRIQQVVRGDSAAYFCASSFRDSYQPQHFGDGTRLSIL.

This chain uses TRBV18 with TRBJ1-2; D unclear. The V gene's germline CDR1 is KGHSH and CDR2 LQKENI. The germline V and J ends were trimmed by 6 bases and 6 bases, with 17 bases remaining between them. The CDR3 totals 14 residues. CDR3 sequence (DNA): TGTGCCAGCTCGCCAATCGCTAATCAGGATGGCTACACCTTC. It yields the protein CASSPIANQDGYTF. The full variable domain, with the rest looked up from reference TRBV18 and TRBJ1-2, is NAGVMQNPRHLVRRRGQEARLRCSPMKGHSHVYWYRQLPEEGLKFMVYLQKENIIDESGMPKERFSAEFPKEGPSILRIQQVVRGDSAAYFCASSPIANQDGYTFGSGTRLTVV.

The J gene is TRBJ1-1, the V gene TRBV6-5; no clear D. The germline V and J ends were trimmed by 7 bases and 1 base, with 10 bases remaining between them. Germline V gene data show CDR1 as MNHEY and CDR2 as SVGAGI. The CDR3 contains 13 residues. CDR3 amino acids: CASTRIGNTEAFF. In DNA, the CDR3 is TGTGCCAGCACCCGGATCGGGAACACTGAAGCTTTCTTT.

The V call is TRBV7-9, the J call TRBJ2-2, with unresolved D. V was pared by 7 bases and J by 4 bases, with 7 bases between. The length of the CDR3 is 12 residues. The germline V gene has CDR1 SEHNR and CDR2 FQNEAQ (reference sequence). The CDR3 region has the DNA TGTGCCAGCATGGTTAGCACCGGGGAGCTGTTTTTT. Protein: CASMVSTGELFF.

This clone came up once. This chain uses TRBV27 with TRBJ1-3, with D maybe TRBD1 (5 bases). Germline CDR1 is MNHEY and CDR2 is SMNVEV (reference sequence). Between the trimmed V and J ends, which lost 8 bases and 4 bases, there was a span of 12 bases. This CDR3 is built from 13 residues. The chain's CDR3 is CASWGGNGNTIYF. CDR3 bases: TGTGCCAGCTGGGGGGGTAACGGAAACACCATATATTTT.

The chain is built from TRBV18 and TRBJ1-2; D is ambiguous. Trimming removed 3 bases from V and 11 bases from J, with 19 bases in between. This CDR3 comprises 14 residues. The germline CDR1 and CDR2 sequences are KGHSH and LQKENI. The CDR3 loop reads CASSPSRQTPYYTF. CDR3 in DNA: TGTGCCAGCTCACCCTCCCGGCAGACGCCTTATTACACCTTC.

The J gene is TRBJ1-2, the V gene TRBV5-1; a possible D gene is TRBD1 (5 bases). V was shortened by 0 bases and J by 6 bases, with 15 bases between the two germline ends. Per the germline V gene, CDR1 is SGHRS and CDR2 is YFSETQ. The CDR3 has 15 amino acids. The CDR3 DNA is TGCGCCAGCAGCTTGGGCGGGACGAGAGTAGATGGCTACACCTTC. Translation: CASSLGGTRVDGYTF.

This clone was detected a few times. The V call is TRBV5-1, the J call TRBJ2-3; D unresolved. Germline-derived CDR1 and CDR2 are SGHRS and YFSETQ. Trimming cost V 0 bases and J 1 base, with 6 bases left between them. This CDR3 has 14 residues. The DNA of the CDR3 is TGCGCCAGCAGCTTGGCCCAGCGCACAGATACGCAGTATTTT. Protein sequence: CASSLAQRTDTQYF.

The CDR3 protein is CASSRRASGKARESNEQFF. The DNA for the CDR3 is TGTGCCAGCAGCCGACGGGCTAGCGGGAAGGCTAGGGAGTCCAATGAGCAGTTCTTC. The chain uses TRBV11-3 and TRBJ2-1, with 9 positions matching TRBD2. The J segment lost 6 bases and the V segment lost 5 bases, leaving 20 bases of the junction unmatched. Germline V CDR1 and CDR2: SGHNT, YENEEA. The CDR3 loop spans 19 amino acids.

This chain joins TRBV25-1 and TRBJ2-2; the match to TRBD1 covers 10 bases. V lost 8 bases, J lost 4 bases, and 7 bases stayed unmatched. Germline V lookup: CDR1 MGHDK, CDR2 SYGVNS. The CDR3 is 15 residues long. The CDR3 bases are TGTGCCAGCGTGCAGACAGGGGGCCCCACCGGGGAGCTGTTTTTT. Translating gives CASVQTGGPTGELFF.

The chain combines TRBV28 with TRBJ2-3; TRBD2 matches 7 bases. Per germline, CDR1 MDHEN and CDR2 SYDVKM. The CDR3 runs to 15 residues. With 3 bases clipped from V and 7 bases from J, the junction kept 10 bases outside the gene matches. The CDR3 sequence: CASSLVGGRRNTQYF. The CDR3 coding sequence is TGTGCCAGCAGTTTGGTGGGAGGGCGTAGGAATACGCAGTATTTT. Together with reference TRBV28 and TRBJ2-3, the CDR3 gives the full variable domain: DVKVTQSSRYLVKRTGEKVFLECVQDMDHENMFWYRQDPGLGLRLIYFSYDVKMKEKGDIPEGYSVSREKKERFSLILESASTNQTSMYLCASSLVGGRRNTQYFGPGTRLTVL.